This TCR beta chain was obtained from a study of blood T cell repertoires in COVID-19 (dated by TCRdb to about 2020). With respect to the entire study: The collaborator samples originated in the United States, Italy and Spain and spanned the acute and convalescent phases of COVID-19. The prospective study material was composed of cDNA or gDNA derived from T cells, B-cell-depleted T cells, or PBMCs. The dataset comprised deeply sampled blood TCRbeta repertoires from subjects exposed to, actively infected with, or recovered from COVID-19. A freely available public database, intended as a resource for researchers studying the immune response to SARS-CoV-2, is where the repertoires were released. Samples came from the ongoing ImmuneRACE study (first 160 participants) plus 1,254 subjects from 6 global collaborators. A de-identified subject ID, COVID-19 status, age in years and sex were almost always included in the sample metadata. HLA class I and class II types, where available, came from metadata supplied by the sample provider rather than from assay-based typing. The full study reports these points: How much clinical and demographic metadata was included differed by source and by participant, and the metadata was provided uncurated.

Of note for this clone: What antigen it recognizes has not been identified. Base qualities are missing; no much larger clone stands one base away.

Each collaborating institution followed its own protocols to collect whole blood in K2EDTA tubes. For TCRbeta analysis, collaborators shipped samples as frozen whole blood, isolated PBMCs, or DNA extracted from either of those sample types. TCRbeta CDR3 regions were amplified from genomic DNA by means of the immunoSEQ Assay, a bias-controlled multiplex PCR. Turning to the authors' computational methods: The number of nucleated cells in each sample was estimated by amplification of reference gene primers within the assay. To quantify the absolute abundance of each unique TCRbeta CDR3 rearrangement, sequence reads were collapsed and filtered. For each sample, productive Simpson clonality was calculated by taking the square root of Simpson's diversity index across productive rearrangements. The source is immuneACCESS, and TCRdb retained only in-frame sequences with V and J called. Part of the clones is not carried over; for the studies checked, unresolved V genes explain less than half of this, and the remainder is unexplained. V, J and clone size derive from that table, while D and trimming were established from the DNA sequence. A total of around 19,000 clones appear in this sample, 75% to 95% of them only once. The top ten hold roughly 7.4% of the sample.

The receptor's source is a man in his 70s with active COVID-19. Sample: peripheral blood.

The DNA sequence is given as TGCGCCACCCGGCTAGCATGGGGCCAAGAGACCCAGTACTTC. The encoded protein is CATRLAWGQETQYF. The V and J segments used are TRBV5-1 and TRBJ2-5; a weak D assignment points to TRBD2 (5 bases agree). The V and J ends are trimmed by 9 bases and 1 base, leaving 16 bases between them. As encoded in the germline V gene, CDR1 is SGHRS while CDR2 is YFSETQ. The CDR3 runs 14 residues from the cysteine to the phenylalanine. Kept here is only the CDR3 DNA, which spans 42 bases and is read in frame from base 1.